This T cell receptor (beta chain) was identified in a study of long-term antiretroviral therapy in people with HIV. The immunoSEQ assay was v3.0, run at survey level. TCRdb's copy holds only in-frame clones and misses some; the assay was immunoSEQ multiplex PCR. The sample yields 15,000 or so clones, around 87% seen once. The V end lost 2 bases, the J end lost 0 bases, and 5 bases lay between the germline ends. The CDR3 covers 14 residues. Germline loops: CDR1 SGHAT, CDR2 FQNNGV. The sample here was unsorted PBMCs, taken 0.7 years before starting antiretroviral therapy. V is TRBV11-2 and J is TRBJ1-3; the D is unclear. This receptor was obtained from a man in his fifties or sixties with HIV. CDR3 sequence: CASSLRYSGNTIYF. CDR3 sequence (DNA): TGTGCCAGCAGCTTAAGGTACTCTGGAAACACCATATATTTT. Full variable domain (rest looked up from reference TRBV11-2 and TRBJ1-3): EAGVAQSPRYKIIEKRQSVAFWCNPISGHATLYWYQQILGQGPKLLIQFQNNGVVDDSQLPKDRFSAERLKGVDSTLKIQPAKLEDSAVYLCASSLRYSGNTIYFGEGSWLTVV.